Below, 9 T cell receptor beta chains from the same sample are listed, as sequenced in a study of T cell changes during pregnancy in multiple sclerosis. This table comes from immunoSEQ multiplex PCR, and its TCRdb copy is limited to in-frame clones, with some not included. The sample shows 17,000 or so clones, 95% to 96% of them seen only once. This sample comprised peripheral blood, obtained in the third trimester of pregnancy. These receptors came from a female donor with multiple sclerosis, enrolled in a pregnancy study.

CDR3 loop: CASSLIPRTGTAGVKYNEQFF. The CDR3 nucleotides are TGTGCCAGCAGCTTAATTCCCCGGACAGGCACCGCGGGTGTTAAGTACAATGAGCAGTTCTTC. The chain uses TRBV7-3 and TRBJ2-1, with TRBD1 matching 7 bases. J gave up 4 bases and V 1 base, and 22 bases lay outside the gene matches. Germline V gene sequence: CDR1 SGHTA, CDR2 FQGTGA. The CDR3 has 21 residues.

The V call is TRBV12-5, the J call TRBJ1-1, with 7 bases aligning to TRBD1. This CDR3 spans 15 amino acids. The V gene's germline CDR1 is LGHNT and CDR2 FRNRAP. V was clipped by 4 bases and J by 5 bases; unmatched bases: 10. The CDR3 loop reads CASGSITGVRTEAFF. For the CDR3, the DNA is TGTGCTAGTGGTTCGATAACAGGGGTGAGAACTGAAGCTTTCTTT.

The chain recombines TRBV19 with TRBJ2-6, with a possible D match to TRBD1 (6 bases). The CDR3 loop spans 16 amino acids. CDR1 is LNHDA and CDR2 is SQIVND in the germline V gene (reference sequence). V dropped 5 bases and J dropped 2 bases, with 13 bases sitting between them. As DNA, the CDR3 is TGTGCCAGTAGTCGGTTCAGGGGTGCTGGGGCCAACGTCCTGACTTTC. Translating it yields CASSRFRGAGANVLTF.

The gene calls are TRBV4-1 and TRBJ1-1; D call uncertain. V gave up 2 bases and J gave up 5 bases, with 12 bases separating them. CDR3 size: 14 residues. Germline V gene sequence: CDR1 MGHRA, CDR2 YSYEKL. The CDR3 DNA sequence: TGCGCCAGCAGCCAACCTCAGGAAAGAACTGAAGCTTTCTTT. Its protein is CASSQPQERTEAFF.

The chain carries TRBV30 and TRBJ2-2, with TRBD1 as a possible D gene (6 bases). V was shortened by 7 bases and J by 4 bases, with 19 bases between the two germline ends. CDR3 length: 15 residues. CDR1 and CDR2 from the germline V gene are GTSNPN and SVGIG (reference sequence). CDR3 nucleotide sequence: TGTGCCTACAAAACTTGGGGGCGCGGCACCGGGGAGCTGTTTTTT. Protein product: CAYKTWGRGTGELFF.

This CDR3 is CASTPHRGQPQHF. The CDR3 DNA reads TGTGCCAGCACTCCCCACAGGGGCCAGCCCCAGCATTTT. The rearrangement uses TRBV6-6 and TRBJ1-5, with TRBD1 matching 7 bases. The trim removed 7 bases at V and 7 bases at J, leaving 7 bases unmatched. Looked up from germline, CDR1 is MNHNY and CDR2 is SVGAGI (reference sequence). The CDR3 spans 13 residues.

This clone came up once. The chain employs TRBV2 and TRBJ2-1; 10 bases fit TRBD1. This CDR3 comprises 14 residues. Germline CDR1 is SNHLY and CDR2 is FYNNEI. The trim removed 6 bases at V and 2 bases at J, leaving 1 base unmatched. The CDR3 DNA sequence: TGTGCCAGCAGAGGGACAGGGGCCTACAATGAGCAGTTCTTC. Translated, it gives CASRGTGAYNEQFF.

This clone was observed once. The chain employs TRBV4-2 and TRBJ1-4; D possibly corresponds to TRBD1 (5 bases). The V gene lost 4 bases and the J gene lost 5 bases, with 20 bases spanning the gap. This CDR3 contains 17 residues. Germline V CDR1 and CDR2: LGHNA, YNFKEQ. The DNA for the CDR3 is TGTGCCAGCAGCCCTGGGGAGGGTGGGACCACGAATGAAAAACTGTTTTTT. Translating gives CASSPGEGGTTNEKLFF.

V usage is TRBV19 and J usage is TRBJ2-3, with D unresolved. Trimming stripped 5 bases from V and 2 bases from J, with 14 bases between. Germline-derived CDR1 and CDR2 are LNHDA and SQIVND (reference sequence). The CDR3 sequence is 15 residues long. CDR3 sequence reads: CASSYSLPLTDTQYF. CDR3 in DNA: TGTGCCAGTAGTTACAGTCTACCCCTCACAGATACGCAGTATTTT.